The 9 T cell receptor beta chains below come from one sample, sequenced in a study of CD8+CD57+ T cells in acquired aplastic anemia (dated by TCRdb to the late 2010s). For sequencing, an Illumina HiSeq 2000 was employed. Genomic DNA was used as template for profiling of TCR beta VDJ combinations and CDR3 sequences. In-frame beta chains were kept once TCRdb had trimmed the public reads at Q25 with fastp and called clones with MiXCR. Entries are consolidated by CDR3 protein sequence, retaining the most common genes and DNA. The sample includes 74,000 or so distinct CDR3 sequences, with roughly half observed a single time. Clones ranked in the top ten supply about 8% of the sample. The source material was sorted CD4+, CD8+, or CD8+CD57+ T cells (not recorded which) from PBMCs. These receptors were obtained from a human donor in good health, serving as a control.

The count of this clonotype is one. The rearrangement uses TRBV2 and TRBJ2-5; tentatively, D is TRBD1 (5 bases). The germline gives CDR1 SNHLY, CDR2 FYNNEI. The V end was cut by 3 bases, the J end by 1 base, with 6 bases between. CDR3 length: 13 amino acids. CDR3 residues: CASSEDTQETQYF. DNA of the CDR3: TGTGCCAGCAGTGAGGACACCCAAGAGACCCAGTACTTC.

With regard to this clonotype: A read error is possible here, since a much larger clone lies one base away. This chain connects TRBV11-2 to TRBJ1-5, with D maybe TRBD1 (6 bases). V lost 1 base and J 6 bases, leaving 16 bases between the germline ends. Germline-derived CDR1 and CDR2 are SGHAT and FQNNGV. There are 16 residues in the CDR3. The CDR3 sequence is CASSLGRDNLGQPQHF. In DNA form, the CDR3 reads TGTGCCAGCAGCTTAGGTCGGGACAACCTAGGTCAGCCCCAGCATTTT.

At least ten counts were recorded for this clonotype. The rearrangement links TRBV12-3 or TRBV12-4 to TRBJ1-1; possibly TRBD1 for D (6 bases). There are 11 residues in the CDR3. V was cut by 8 bases and J by 5 bases, with 9 bases left in between. The CDR3 nucleotides read TGTGCCAGCCGAAGGGGGACTGAAGCTTTCTTT. As protein: CASRRGTEAFF.

V gene TRBV7-1 combines with J gene TRBJ1-2; 12 positions match TRBD1. TRBV7-1 has ORF status, its function being uncertain. V lost 2 bases, J lost 4 bases, and 14 bases stayed unmatched. The CDR3 runs to 19 residues. The CDR3 reads CASSSLPGTGGASSYGYTF. The DNA for the CDR3 is TGTGCCAGCAGCTCACTTCCCGGGACAGGGGGCGCGAGTAGCTATGGCTACACCTTC.

This clonotype is categorized as medium-sized. V usage is TRBV10-1 and J usage is TRBJ1-2, with 10 bases matching TRBD1. The CDR3 totals 13 residues. Germline V lookup: CDR1 WNHNN, CDR2 SYGVQD (reference sequence). Trimming took 4 bases from V and 8 from J; bases not matched to a gene: 4. CDR3 amino acids: CASSATGGNGYTF. The CDR3 DNA is TGCGCCAGCAGTGCGACAGGGGGCAACGGCTACACCTTC.

This clonotype showed up many times. V is TRBV13 and J is TRBJ2-2, with 9 positions matching TRBD1. The CDR3 is made up of 16 amino acids. With 5 bases clipped from V and 0 bases from J, the junction kept 4 bases outside the gene matches. Per the germline V gene, CDR1 is PRHDT and CDR2 is FYEKMQ (reference sequence). The CDR3, as DNA: TGTGCCAGCAGCCCCACAGGGGGCACGAACACCGGGGAGCTGTTTTTT. Its translation: CASSPTGGTNTGELFF.

The chain employs TRBV7-2 and TRBJ1-2; D unresolved. V was shortened by 5 bases and J by 7 bases, with 14 bases between the two germline ends. Germline V gene sequence: CDR1 SGHTA, CDR2 FQGNSA. The CDR3 has 13 residues. The CDR3 DNA is TGTGCCAGCAGCCCACGGACGAGGATTGGCTACACCTTC. As protein: CASSPRTRIGYTF.

This clonotype has a single count. The V call is TRBV19, the J call TRBJ1-6; no definite D call. The CDR3 contains 13 residues. The germline V gene has CDR1 LNHDA and CDR2 SQIVND (reference sequence). V was trimmed by 1 base and J by 7 bases, leaving 5 bases between them. CDR3 DNA: TGTGCCAGTAGTATAGGGGAAAATTCACCCCTCCACTTT. Protein product: CASSIGENSPLHF.

This clonotype came up a few times. The chain links TRBV25-1 to TRBJ2-6; D perhaps matches TRBD1 (6 bases). This CDR3 has 16 amino acids. V lost 4 bases, J lost 3 bases, and 13 bases lay in between. Germline CDR1 MGHDK, CDR2 SYGVNS. Here the CDR3 DNA reads TGTGCCAGCAGTGCGACCCGACAGGTTGGGGCCAACGTCCTGACTTTC. As protein: CASSATRQVGANVLTF. Filled out from reference TRBV25-1 and TRBJ2-6, the complete variable domain reads EADIYQTPRYLVIGTGKKITLECSQTMGHDKMYWYQQDPGMELHLIHYSYGVNSTEKGDLSSESTVSRIRTEHFPLTLESARPSHTSQYLCASSATRQVGANVLTFGAGSRLTVL.